This TCR beta chain was observed in a study of T cell responses to AZD1222 COVID-19 vaccine. Study information: Investigators merged groups given second doses at roughly 4 or roughly 12 weeks. The study's findings and limits: Just a handful of people given AZD1222 tested seropositive at baseline.

Sequencing used immunoSEQ multiplex PCR; TCRdb keeps in-frame clones, though not all of them. This sample has 150,000 to 160,000 clones, with roughly 90% found just once. Trimming pared 4 bases from V and 6 bases from J, leaving 27 bases between. This CDR3 contains 19 residues. Germline values: CDR1 SGHNT, CDR2 YENEEA. This clone came up once. What it binds is not known. The sequenced sample was peripheral blood, obtained on day 0 of AZD1222 vaccination. The chain uses TRBV11-3 and TRBJ2-2; D may correspond to TRBD1 or TRBD2 (6 bases each). This sequence originates from an adult in good health. CDR3 DNA: TGTGCCAGCAGCTCATTCTACGGGCGGGGTTCCCCAGGGGCCGGGGAGCTGTTTTTT. Its protein product is CASSSFYGRGSPGAGELFF.